Sequencing of this T cell receptor beta chain was carried out in a study of shared T cell receptors in the human thymus. V lost 1 base, J lost 6 bases, and 3 bases stayed unmatched. CDR1 is LNHNV, CDR2 YYDKDF, per germline (reference sequence). The CDR3 sequence is 14 residues long. This clone was detected only once. Repertoires were generated with immunoSEQ multiplex PCR, while TCRdb's copy carries only in-frame clones and drops some. The data show 500,000 to 750,000 clones, roughly 88% seen once. This same sample was also taken into another study, of human thymus T cells. Turning to that study: Corrective cardiac surgery supplied the resected thymus tissue. The related literature has documented a marked overlap of thymic repertoires among unrelated individuals.

The chain couples TRBV15 to TRBJ1-1, with TRBD1 identical over 9 bases. The origin of this receptor is a boy in the first two years of life with a congenital heart defect. The sequenced sample consisted of thymocytes. The CDR3 sequence: CATSRVGQGPEAFF. The CDR3 nucleotides read TGTGCCACCAGCAGAGTCGGACAGGGGCCTGAAGCTTTCTTT.